A selection of T cell receptor beta chains follows, all from one sample in a study of T cells after posttransplantation cyclophosphamide. Produced via immunoSEQ multiplex PCR; TCRdb's table is partial and in-frame only. The repertoire consists of 25,000 to 35,000 clones, none detected only once. Sample: PBMCs. These receptor sequences come from a woman between 55 and 75 years old in good health, CMV-negative, and a related stem cell transplant donor. Both conserved end residues are part of each CDR3. Fields, in order: clone size, J gene, V gene, D gene, CDR3 protein, CDR3 DNA. D genes are given only for firm matches. Expanded clones are given a class, and other clones once, few, many or no size at all.

many	TRBJ2-7	TRBV6-5	TRBD2	CASRTRLAGDYEQYF	TGTGCCAGCAGGACCCGACTAGCCGGGGACTACGAGCAGTACTTC
many	TRBJ1-2	TRBV2	NA	CASSRTNYGYTF	TGTGCCAGCAGCAGGACTAACTATGGCTACACCTTC
many	TRBJ2-2	TRBV10-1	NA	CASSVMGGGELFF	TGCGCCAGCAGTGTAATGGGGGGCGGGGAGCTGTTTTTT
few	TRBJ2-3	TRBV5-1	NA	CASSLGHSTGDTQYF	TGCGCCAGCAGCTTGGGACATTCGACCGGAGATACGCAGTATTTT
many	TRBJ2-3	TRBV6-2/TRBV6-3	NA	CASTPARPSGPTDTQYF	TGTGCCAGCACCCCCGCCCGCCCCAGCGGGCCAACAGATACGCAGTATTTT
many	TRBJ1-2	TRBV5-8	TRBD1	CASSLEFTGTGDNNYGYTF	TGTGCCAGCAGCCTTGAGTTCACCGGGACAGGGGACAATAACTATGGCTACACCTTC
many	TRBJ2-2	TRBV19	TRBD2	CASSRAGSPGTGELFF	TGTGCCAGTAGTCGAGCGGGAAGCCCGGGCACCGGGGAGCTGTTTTTT
many	TRBJ1-6	TRBV19	TRBD1	CASSQRQGSYNSPLHF	TGTGCCAGTAGTCAAAGACAGGGCTCCTATAATTCACCCCTCCACTTT
many	TRBJ1-5	TRBV6-6	NA	CAGRQPNQPQHF	TGTGCCGGGAGACAGCCCAATCAGCCCCAGCATTTT
few	TRBJ2-3	TRBV2	NA	CASSERRTDTQYF	TGTGCCAGCAGTGAGCGTCGCACAGATACGCAGTATTTT
many	TRBJ1-6	TRBV6-5	NA	CASSSGVSSPLHF	TGTGCCAGCAGCTCAGGGGTAAGCTCACCCCTCCACTTT
many	TRBJ1-3	TRBV7-3	TRBD1	CASSLDRDPGNTIYF	TGTGCCAGCAGCCTCGACAGGGACCCTGGAAACACCATATATTTT
many	TRBJ1-1	TRBV28	NA	CASNINTEAFF	TGTGCCAGCAATATTAATACTGAAGCTTTCTTT
many	TRBJ2-3	TRBV7-3	TRBD2	CASSYLAGNTDTQYF	TGTGCCAGCAGCTATCTAGCGGGAAACACAGATACGCAGTATTTT
few	TRBJ1-2	TRBV20-1	NA	CSARDVYGYTF	TGCAGTGCTAGAGACGTCTATGGCTACACCTTC
many	TRBJ1-2	TRBV4-1	NA	CASSQLGSYGYTF	TGCGCCAGCAGCCAATTGGGCTCCTATGGCTACACCTTC
many	TRBJ1-2	TRBV5-4	NA	CASSLIEGYGYTF	TGTGCCAGCAGCTTGATCGAGGGGTATGGCTACACCTTC
NA	TRBJ2-5	TRBV12-3/TRBV12-4	TRBD1	CASSPTLTGTETQYF	TGTGCCAGCAGCCCAACCTTGACAGGGACAGAGACCCAGTACTTC
many	TRBJ2-1	TRBV4-1	TRBD2	CASSRGLAGGYNEQFF	TGCGCCAGCAGCCGCGGACTAGCGGGAGGGTACAATGAGCAGTTCTTC
NA	TRBJ2-2	TRBV6-6	NA	CASSYPRGQETGELFF	TGTGCCAGCAGTTACCCCCGAGGGCAAGAGACCGGGGAGCTGTTTTTT
few	TRBJ2-5	TRBV7-9	NA	CAGGTQETQYF	TGTGCCGGTGGGACTCAAGAGACCCAGTACTTC
many	TRBJ1-1	TRBV7-3	NA	CASSLLSGSTEAFF	TGTGCCAGCAGCTTACTGTCGGGGAGCACTGAAGCTTTCTTT
NA	TRBJ1-4	TRBV5-4	NA	CASSLVGGNNEKLFF	TGTGCCAGCAGCTTGGTCGGGGGAAATAATGAAAAACTGTTTTTT
many	TRBJ1-5	TRBV19	NA	CASSIGDYTYQPQHF	TGTGCCAGTAGTATCGGGGACTATACCTATCAGCCCCAGCATTTT
many	TRBJ2-7	TRBV16	TRBD1	CASSQTGTGTSEQYF	TGTGCCAGCAGCCAAACCGGGACAGGGACATCCGAGCAGTACTTC
many	TRBJ2-2	TRBV7-2	TRBD2	CASSLFLAANGELFF	TGTGCCAGCAGCTTATTCCTAGCGGCCAACGGGGAGCTGTTTTTT
many	TRBJ1-5	TRBV12-3/TRBV12-4	TRBD1	CASSWDRGQPQHF	TGTGCCAGCAGTTGGGACAGGGGTCAGCCCCAGCATTTT
many	TRBJ2-3	TRBV4-3	TRBD2	CASSQDPGLAGGRVTQYF	TGCGCCAGCAGCCAAGATCCGGGACTAGCGGGGGGGCGTGTTACGCAGTATTTT
many	TRBJ1-5	TRBV2	NA	CASSVQGMDQPQHF	TGTGCCAGCAGTGTGCAGGGTATGGATCAGCCCCAGCATTTT
many	TRBJ2-3	TRBV12-5	NA	CASGASGTDTQYF	TGTGCTAGTGGGGCTAGCGGCACAGATACGCAGTATTTT
many	TRBJ2-7	TRBV2	TRBD1	CASRTTGVEQYF	TGTGCCAGCAGGACCACAGGGGTCGAGCAGTACTTC